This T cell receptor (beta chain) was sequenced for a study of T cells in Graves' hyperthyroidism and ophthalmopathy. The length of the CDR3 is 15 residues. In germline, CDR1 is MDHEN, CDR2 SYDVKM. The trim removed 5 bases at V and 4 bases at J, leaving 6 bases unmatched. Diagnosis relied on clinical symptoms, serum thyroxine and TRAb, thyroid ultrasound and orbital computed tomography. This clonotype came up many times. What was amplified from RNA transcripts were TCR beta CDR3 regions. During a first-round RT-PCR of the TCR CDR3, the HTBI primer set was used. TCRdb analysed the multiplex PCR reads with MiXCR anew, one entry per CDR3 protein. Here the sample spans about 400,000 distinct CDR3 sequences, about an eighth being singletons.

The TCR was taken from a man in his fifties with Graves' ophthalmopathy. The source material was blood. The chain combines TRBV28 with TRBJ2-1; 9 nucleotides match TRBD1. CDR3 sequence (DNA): TGTGCCAGCAGTATTTCCGGGACAGGGTACAATGAGCAGTTCTTC. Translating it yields CASSISGTGYNEQFF.